This paragraph covers one T cell receptor beta chain sequence. Its binding antigen is unknown. It has no much larger one-base neighbor in the sample; base qualities were not kept. Instrument used: Illumina NovaSeq 6000. cDNA libraries for TCRalpha and TCRbeta were prepared by 5'RACE using constant-segment primers, with sample barcodes and unique molecular identifiers added. RNA was extracted from every sample with Trizol reagent. The libraries were amplified in two PCR steps, and the second step added a second sample barcode and Illumina TruSeq adapters. Sequencing of the libraries was done on an Illumina NovaSeq, producing 2 x 150 bp paired-end reads. Processing in the source paper ran as follows. With migec v1.2.7, reads were demultiplexed and then collapsed into UMI-guided consensus sequences. Using mixcr v2.1.11, UMI consensuses were aligned to TRA and TRB V and J templates and then assembled into clonotypes. Clonotypes were classified as expanded or contracted when called significant by both edgeR and NoisET, with noise models trained on biological replicates. For edgeR calls, the cutoffs were a false discovery rate-adjusted p below 0.01 and a log2 fold-change threshold of 1. As an exploratory analysis of dynamics, max-normalized trajectories of the 1000 most abundant clonotypes were examined with PCA combined with hierarchical clustering. Separately sequenced CD4+ and CD8+ repertoires were used to assign the CD4 or CD8 phenotype of responding clones. TCRdb ran its own pipeline on the public reads, namely fastp trimming at Q25 and MiXCR clone calling, and kept in-frame beta chains. Every distinct CDR3 protein forms one entry, paired with its most common genes and DNA. The V and J calls follow TCRdb's processing rather than the paper's. The sample profile shows 200,000 or so distinct CDR3 sequences; approximately 20% of them were found once. Approximately 2.4% of the sample lies in the top ten.

Including cysteine and phenylalanine, the CDR3 has 13 amino acids. Only the CDR3 DNA stays, 39 bases, in frame from base 1. Sequences DFQATT (CDR1) and SNEGSKA (CDR2) are obtained from the germline V gene (reference sequence). At the junction V is shortened by 2 bases and J by 1 base, with 7 bases in between. This entry comes from a study of T-cell memory formation after mild COVID-19 (dated by TCRdb to the early 2020s). As for the study more broadly: TCR sequence clusters from the two donors were largely donor specific. In a couple of donors, T-cell clones that expanded and contracted after mild COVID-19 were tracked by sequencing TCRalpha and TCRbeta repertoires over time. The cohort comprised two young, previously healthy adult volunteers, one female and one male. General study outcomes and caveats: Contracting CD4+ clones appeared mostly in the CM and EM memory subsets, whereas CD8+ clones were enriched in EMRA. From day 15 to 85, contracting clones showed balanced CD4/CD8 phenotypes, whereas a second wave of clones that expanded from day 15 to 37 leaned towards CD4+. Some responding clones were detected in pre-infection memory, suggesting pre-existing cross-reactive memory T cells joined the SARS-CoV-2 response. SARS-CoV-2 specificity was not confirmed for the second-wave clones peaking on day 37. Only a couple of mild cases were covered in the study, and larger cohorts including severe cases with pre-infection samples were considered necessary.

Ficoll-Paque density gradient centrifugation was used to isolate PBMCs. The sample taken for sequencing was PBMCs or a T cell subset sorted from them (not recorded which). The receptor's source is an adult woman who had mild COVID-19 (a few samples of this study predate the infection). The sample titles of this study are shuffled in the database, so cell type and time point are left out; the donor was told from shared clones. The V and J genes are TRBV20-1 and TRBJ2-3; the D gene cannot be resolved reliably. The sequenced DNA: TGCAGTGCTAGACTCCAGGGCACAGATACGCAGTATTTT. This sequence encodes CSARLQGTDTQYF.